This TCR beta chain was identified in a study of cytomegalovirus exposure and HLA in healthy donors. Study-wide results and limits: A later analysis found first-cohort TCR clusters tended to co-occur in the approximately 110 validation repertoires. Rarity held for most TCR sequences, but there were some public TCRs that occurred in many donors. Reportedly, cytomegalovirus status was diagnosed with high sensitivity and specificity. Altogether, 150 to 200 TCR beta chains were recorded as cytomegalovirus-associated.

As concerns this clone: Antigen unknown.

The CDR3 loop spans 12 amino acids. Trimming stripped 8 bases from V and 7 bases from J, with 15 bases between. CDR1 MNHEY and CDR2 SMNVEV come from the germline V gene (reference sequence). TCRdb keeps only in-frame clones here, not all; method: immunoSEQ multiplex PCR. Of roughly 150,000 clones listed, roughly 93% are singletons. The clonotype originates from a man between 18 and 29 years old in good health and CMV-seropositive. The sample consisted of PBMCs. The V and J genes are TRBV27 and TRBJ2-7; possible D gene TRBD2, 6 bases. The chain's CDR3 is CASAGTSLEQYF. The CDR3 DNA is TGTGCCAGCGCAGGGACTTCACTGGAGCAGTACTTC.